The T cell receptor beta chain under discussion was sequenced for a study of T-cell memory formation after mild COVID-19. MiXCR, run by TCRdb on the 5' RACE reads, gives a single entry per CDR3 protein. The table includes some 290,000 distinct CDR3 sequences, roughly 15% detected once. The germline CDR1 and CDR2 sequences are SGHTA and FQGNSA. Deletions cut 2 bases from V and 0 bases from J, with 10 bases between. The CDR3 is made up of 15 amino acids. Material: PBMCs or a T cell subset sorted from them (not recorded which). The chain couples TRBV7-2 to TRBJ1-1; the D is unclear. The clonotype was recovered from a man aged 18 to 30 who had mild COVID-19 (a few samples of this study predate the infection). Cell type and time point are not known. CDR3 region: CASSLRGPLNTEAFF. The CDR3 coding sequence is TGTGCCAGCAGCTTACGCGGACCGTTGAACACTGAAGCTTTCTTT.